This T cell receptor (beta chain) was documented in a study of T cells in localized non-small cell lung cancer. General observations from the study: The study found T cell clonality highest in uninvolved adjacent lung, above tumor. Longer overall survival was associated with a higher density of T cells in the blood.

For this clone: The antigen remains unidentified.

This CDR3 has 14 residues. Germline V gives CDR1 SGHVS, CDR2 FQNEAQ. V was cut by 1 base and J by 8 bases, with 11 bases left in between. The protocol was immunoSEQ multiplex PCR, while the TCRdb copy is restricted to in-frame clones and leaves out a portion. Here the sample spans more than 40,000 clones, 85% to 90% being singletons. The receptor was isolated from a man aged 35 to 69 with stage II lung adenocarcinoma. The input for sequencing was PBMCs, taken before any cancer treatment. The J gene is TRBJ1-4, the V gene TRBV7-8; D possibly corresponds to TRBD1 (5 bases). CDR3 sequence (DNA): TGTGCCAGCAGCTTAGAGGGGACCTCAGAAAAACTGTTTTTT. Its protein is CASSLEGTSEKLFF.